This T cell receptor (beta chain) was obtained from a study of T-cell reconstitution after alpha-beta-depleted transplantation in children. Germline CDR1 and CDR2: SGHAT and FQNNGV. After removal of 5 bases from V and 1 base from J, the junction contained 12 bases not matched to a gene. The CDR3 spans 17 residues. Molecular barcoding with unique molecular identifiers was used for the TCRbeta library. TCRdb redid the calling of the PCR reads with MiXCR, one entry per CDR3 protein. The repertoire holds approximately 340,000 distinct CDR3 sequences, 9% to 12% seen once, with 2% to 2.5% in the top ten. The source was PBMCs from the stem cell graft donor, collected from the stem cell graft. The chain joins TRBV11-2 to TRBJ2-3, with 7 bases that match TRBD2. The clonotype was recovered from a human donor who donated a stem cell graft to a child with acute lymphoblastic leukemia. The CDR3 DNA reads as TGTGCCAGCAGCCCAGGGACTATCCTGGACGGCACAGATACGCAGTATTTT. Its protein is CASSPGTILDGTDTQYF.